The 14 T cell receptor beta chains in this list originate from one sample, sequenced in a study of T cells in Graves' hyperthyroidism and ophthalmopathy (dated by TCRdb to the late 2010s). Library method: multiplex PCR. Instrument on record: Illumina HiSeq 2000. The TCR beta CDR3 regions were amplified from RNA transcripts. A first-round RT-PCR of the TCR CDR3 used the HTBI primer set with the Qiagen OneStep RT-PCR kit. Using fastp at Q25 and MiXCR, TCRdb reprocessed the public reads and kept productive beta chains. When rows share a CDR3 protein, they turn into one entry using the most common DNA and genes. The sample table lists some 440,000 distinct CDR3 sequences, around 14% of them with a count of one. The leading ten clones occupy approximately 7.5% of the sample. The material sequenced was blood. These receptors were taken from a woman aged 18-30 years with Graves' hyperthyroidism.

This clonotype has a count of ten or more. The rearrangement links TRBV11-2 to TRBJ2-1, with 7 bases lining up with TRBD2. The ends lost 0 bases at V and 8 bases at J; junction bases unmatched: 10. Germline V gene lookup returns CDR1 SGHAT and CDR2 FQNNGV. The CDR3 sequence is 16 residues long. The CDR3 loop is CASSLDTSGIVHEQFF. The DNA for the CDR3 is TGTGCCAGCAGCTTAGATACGAGCGGGATTGTCCATGAGCAGTTCTTC.

This clonotype was recorded at least ten times. The V gene is TRBV30, the J gene TRBJ2-2; D gene uncertain. This CDR3 comprises 15 residues. Trimming took off 1 base at V and 2 bases at J, with 11 bases between the two ends. Germline V gives CDR1 GTSNPN, CDR2 SVGIG (reference sequence). CDR3 DNA: TGTGCCTGGAGTGGACTTTCTCAAAACACCGGGGAGCTGTTTTTT. Amino acids: CAWSGLSQNTGELFF.

This clonotype was observed many times. The gene calls are TRBV7-3 and TRBJ2-1, with 12 bases fitting TRBD1. After removal of 2 bases from V and 8 bases from J, the junction contained 13 bases not matched to a gene. This CDR3 spans 18 amino acids. CDR1 and CDR2 from the germline V gene are SGHTA and FQGTGA. CDR3 DNA: TGTGCCAGCAGCTTAGGTTACGCGGGGACAGGGGGCATCGATGAGCAGTTCTTC. Its protein product is CASSLGYAGTGGIDEQFF.

This clonotype showed up many times. The rearrangement links TRBV11-2 to TRBJ1-2, with D possibly matching TRBD1 (5 bases). CDR1 and CDR2 from the germline V gene are SGHAT and FQNNGV. This CDR3 region has 16 residues. The V gene lost 3 bases and the J gene lost 8 bases, with 22 bases spanning the gap. CDR3 region: CASSFLGASTVRGYTF. CDR3 in DNA: TGTGCCAGCAGCTTCTTAGGGGCTTCAACCGTGCGGGGCTACACCTTC. Variable domain in full (rest from reference TRBV11-2 and TRBJ1-2): EAGVAQSPRYKIIEKRQSVAFWCNPISGHATLYWYQQILGQGPKLLIQFQNNGVVDDSQLPKDRFSAERLKGVDSTLKIQPAKLEDSAVYLCASSFLGASTVRGYTFGSGTRLTVV.

This clonotype was seen ten or more times. The rearrangement uses TRBV20-1 and TRBJ2-1; D might be TRBD2 (6 bases). CDR3 length: 15 amino acids. From germline, CDR1 is DFQATT and CDR2 SNEGSKA (reference sequence). Trimming shortened V by 0 bases and J by 3 bases, and 12 bases separated the two germline ends. The CDR3 region has the DNA TGCAGTGCTAGAGAGTGGAGGGAGAACTACAATGAGCAGTTCTTC. Amino acids: CSAREWRENYNEQFF.

This clonotype was observed at least ten times. This sequence joins TRBV19 and TRBJ2-2; D remains unclear. This CDR3 has 14 amino acids. CDR1 LNHDA and CDR2 SQIVND come from the germline V gene (reference sequence). The ends were cut back, 1 base at V and 7 bases at J, with 10 bases in the middle. The CDR3 here is CASSIGPAVGELFF. CDR3 coding DNA: TGTGCCAGTAGTATAGGCCCCGCGGTCGGGGAGCTGTTTTTT.

The sample holds many counts of this clonotype. This sequence joins TRBV28 and TRBJ2-3, with D unclear. The CDR3 loop spans 12 amino acids. Looked up from germline, CDR1 is MDHEN and CDR2 is SYDVKM. V lost 6 bases to trimming and J lost 6 bases, with 10 bases between them. The CDR3 DNA is TGTGCCAGCAGCATCCAGGAGGATACGCAGTATTTT. Protein sequence: CASSIQEDTQYF.

Ten or more counts support this clonotype. For the CDR3, the DNA is TGTGCCAGCAGCTTGCCCTACTCTGGGGCCAACGTCCTGACTTTC. Amino acids: CASSLPYSGANVLTF. This chain connects TRBV11-2 to TRBJ2-6; D is unresolved. The V end was cut by 3 bases, the J end by 0 bases, with 6 bases between. This CDR3 region has 15 residues. Germline assignment: CDR1 SGHAT and CDR2 FQNNGV.

In this sample, this clonotype turned up many times. This chain uses TRBV11-1 with TRBJ2-7; tentatively, D is TRBD2 (5 bases). The germline gives CDR1 SGHAT, CDR2 FQDESV (reference sequence). Trimming removed 4 bases from V and 2 bases from J, with 15 bases in between. The CDR3 loop spans 15 amino acids. CDR3 DNA sequence: TGTGCCAGCAGCTCCATCGAGAGGGTGGCCTACGAGCAGTACTTC. It yields the protein CASSSIERVAYEQYF.

This clonotype was observed many times. The chain joins TRBV20-1 to TRBJ2-5, with D tentatively TRBD1 (6 bases). In germline, CDR1 is DFQATT, CDR2 SNEGSKA (reference sequence). V was trimmed by 4 bases and J by 5 bases, leaving 14 bases between them. There are 13 residues in the CDR3. The CDR3 loop is CSAILQGSETQYF. The CDR3 DNA reads TGCAGTGCTATATTACAGGGTAGTGAGACCCAGTACTTC.

There are many counts of this clonotype. The chain combines TRBV2 with TRBJ1-1; D uncertain. The CDR3 is 14 residues long. Deletions cut 5 bases from V and 0 bases from J, with 10 bases between. The germline CDR1 and CDR2 sequences are SNHLY and FYNNEI. Here the CDR3 DNA reads TGTGCCAGCAGTCGGGATCGAATGAACACTGAAGCTTTCTTT. Translation gives CASSRDRMNTEAFF.

This clonotype was seen at least ten times. This chain joins TRBV5-6 and TRBJ2-3; 7 positions match TRBD1. There are 12 residues in the CDR3. Germline CDR1 and CDR2: SGHDT and YYEEEE. The V gene end was trimmed by 6 bases and the J gene end by 8 bases; junction bases not matched to a gene: 6. CDR3 residues: CASTDRAATQYF. CDR3 DNA sequence: TGTGCCAGCACCGACAGGGCGGCTACGCAGTATTTT. The full variable domain, completed using reference TRBV5-6 and TRBJ2-3, is DAGVTQSPTHLIKTRGQQVTLRCSPKSGHDTVSWYQQALGQGPQFIFQYYEEEERQRGNFPDRFSGHQFPNYSSELNVNALLLGDSALYLCASTDRAATQYFGPGTRLTVL.

This clonotype was found many times. The J gene is TRBJ1-1, the V gene TRBV6-5; 8 bases map to TRBD1. CDR3 length: 14 residues. V lost 2 bases and J lost 4; bases outside the gene matches: 3. The germline gives CDR1 MNHEY, CDR2 SVGAGI. The CDR3 region is CASSYARGRTEAFF. Here the CDR3 DNA reads TGTGCCAGCAGTTACGCCAGGGGGCGCACTGAAGCTTTCTTT.

This chain links TRBV28 with TRBJ2-3; D is ambiguous. Germline lookup yields CDR1 MDHEN and CDR2 SYDVKM. Between the trimmed V and J ends, which lost 4 bases and 2 bases, there was a span of 13 bases. The CDR3 has 15 amino acids. The CDR3 nucleotides are TGTGCCAGCAGTTCCCAGCGACTCTTCACAGATACGCAGTATTTT. Protein sequence: CASSSQRLFTDTQYF. The variable domain in full, completed from reference TRBV28 and TRBJ2-3, reads DVKVTQSSRYLVKRTGEKVFLECVQDMDHENMFWYRQDPGLGLRLIYFSYDVKMKEKGDIPEGYSVSREKKERFSLILESASTNQTSMYLCASSSQRLFTDTQYFGPGTRLTVL.